The 16 T cell receptor beta chains in this list originate from one sample, sequenced in a study of blood T cells in healthy people across ages. A sample-barcoded 5' primer and a J-beta primer mix were used in a second PCR of roughly 7 to 11 cycles. TCRdb re-analysed the 5' RACE reads in MiXCR, keeping a single row per CDR3 protein. The sample yields approximately 730,000 distinct CDR3 sequences, approximately 55% seen once. The sequenced sample was blood. These receptors were collected from a man older than 75 in good health.

This chain connects TRBV28 to TRBJ1-2; D is unresolved. The ends were cut back, 5 bases at V and 4 bases at J, with 14 bases in the middle. Per germline, CDR1 MDHEN and CDR2 SYDVKM. The CDR3 covers 14 residues. The chain's CDR3 is CASSPGSPGYGYTF. The CDR3 nucleotides read TGTGCCAGCAGTCCCGGTTCCCCTGGCTATGGCTACACCTTC.

This clonotype was observed a handful of times. This chain connects TRBV9 to TRBJ2-3; D not certain. The germline V gene encodes CDR1 SGDLS and CDR2 YYNGEE. Trimming left V 0 bases short and J 2 bases short, with 16 bases between. This CDR3 contains 17 residues. CDR3 residues: CASSVALDRVLTDTQYF. The CDR3 DNA sequence: TGTGCCAGCAGCGTAGCCCTCGATCGGGTACTCACAGATACGCAGTATTTT.

The rearrangement joins TRBV29-1 to TRBJ2-3, with D hard to call. The CDR3 length is 13 residues. Germline assignment: CDR1 SQVTM and CDR2 ANQGSEA. V was cut by 6 bases and J by 3 bases, with 13 bases left in between. CDR3 coding DNA: TGCAGCGTGGCCCGGGTCCTAACAGATACGCAGTATTTT. Amino acid sequence: CSVARVLTDTQYF.

The chain is built from TRBV12-3 or TRBV12-4 and TRBJ2-5, with 12 bases aligning to TRBD2. V shed 0 bases and J 5 bases; nucleotides not matched to a gene: 1. CDR3 length: 15 amino acids. CDR3: CASSLATSGSETQYF. In nucleotides, the CDR3 is TGTGCCAGCAGTTTAGCGACTAGCGGGAGTGAGACCCAGTACTTC.

The genes are TRBV6-2 or TRBV6-3 and TRBJ2-7; 8 nucleotides line up with TRBD1. Gene TRBJ2-5 matches the end of the DNA better, so the J call may be wrong. Germline V gene lookup returns CDR1 MNHEY and CDR2 SVGEGT. The CDR3 loop spans 14 amino acids. CDR3 region: CASTRQGPEETQYF. The CDR3 nucleotides read TGTGCCAGCACCAGACAGGGGCCGGAGGAGACCCAGTACTTC.

This rearrangement joins TRBV12-3 or TRBV12-4 to TRBJ2-2, with 7 bases identical to TRBD2. Germline trimming cut 5 bases from V and 4 bases from J; bases unmatched to any gene: 10. The CDR3 is 16 residues long. The CDR3 loop reads CASSARGEGSTGELFF. CDR3 in DNA: TGTGCCAGCAGTGCCCGGGGGGAGGGTAGCACCGGGGAGCTGTTTTTT.

This rearrangement joins TRBV12-3 or TRBV12-4 to TRBJ2-1; D gene ambiguous. V lost 4 bases, J lost 0 bases, and 10 bases lay in between. The CDR3 consists of 15 residues. In DNA form, the CDR3 reads TGTGCCAGCAGTTACAGTCGGCCCTCCTACAATGAGCAGTTCTTC. Protein product: CASSYSRPSYNEQFF.

The gene calls are TRBV9 and TRBJ2-7; 7 nucleotides line up with TRBD2. From germline, CDR1 is SGDLS and CDR2 YYNGEE. Trimming cost V 0 bases and J 2 bases; bases outside gene matches: 8. The CDR3 consists of 16 residues. The CDR3 reads CASSVADSGPTYEQYF. The CDR3 nucleotides are TGTGCCAGCAGCGTAGCGGATAGCGGGCCTACCTACGAGCAGTACTTC.

In this sample, this clonotype turned up many times. The rearrangement joins TRBV11-2 to TRBJ2-5; D is possibly TRBD2 (5 bases). CDR3 length: 16 amino acids. V was cut by 7 bases and J by 2 bases, with 20 bases left in between. Looked up from germline, CDR1 is SGHAT and CDR2 is FQNNGV. The CDR3 DNA reads TGTGCCAGCACGTCAGGAGGAGCCCGGACGCAAGAGACCCAGTACTTC. Residues: CASTSGGARTQETQYF.

V usage is TRBV13 and J usage is TRBJ2-3, with D unclear. The CDR3 has 14 residues. In germline, CDR1 is PRHDT, CDR2 FYEKMQ (reference sequence). Deletions cut 6 bases from V and 2 bases from J, with 12 bases between. The CDR3 region has the DNA TGTGCCAGCAGTCCGTGGCAGTCCACAGATACGCAGTATTTT. This translates into CASSPWQSTDTQYF.

This clonotype was counted a few times. V and J are TRBV6-2 or TRBV6-3 and TRBJ1-2, with D perhaps TRBD1 (5 bases). The CDR3 totals 13 residues. The V gene lost 6 bases and the J gene lost 7 bases, with 15 bases spanning the gap. CDR1 MNHEY and CDR2 SVGEGT come from the germline V gene. As DNA, the CDR3 is TGTGCCAGCAGCTCCAGGGCAGGAGGTGGCTACACCTTC. Translation gives CASSSRAGGGYTF.

This clonotype was found a few times. This rearrangement joins TRBV28 to TRBJ2-5; possible D gene TRBD2, 5 bases. V was clipped by 2 bases and J by 11 bases, with 15 bases between them. Germline V gene data show CDR1 as MDHEN and CDR2 as SYDVKM. The CDR3 consists of 13 residues. CDR3 residues: CASSLRRQSEQYF. For the CDR3, the DNA is TGTGCCAGCAGTTTAAGGAGGCAGTCGGAGCAGTACTTC. The full variable domain, rest sourced from reference TRBV28 and TRBJ2-5, is DVKVTQSSRYLVKRTGEKVFLECVQDMDHENMFWYRQDPGLGLRLIYFSYDVKMKEKGDIPEGYSVSREKKERFSLILESASTNQTSMYLCASSLRRQSEQYFGPGTRLLVL.

Only one count was recorded for this clonotype. This chain connects TRBV10-3 to TRBJ1-6; no definite D call. The CDR3 sequence is 14 residues long. From germline, CDR1 is ENHRY and CDR2 SYGVKD. V was shortened by 7 bases and J by 5 bases, with 12 bases between the two germline ends. The CDR3 region has the DNA TGTGCCATCAATCCGGGGATGGATAATTCACCCCTCCACTTT. Its translation is CAINPGMDNSPLHF.

The chain is built from TRBV6-1 and TRBJ1-5; possibly TRBD1 for D (6 bases). The germline CDR1 and CDR2 sequences are MNHNS and SASEGT. V dropped 6 bases and J dropped 0 bases, with 18 bases sitting between them. The CDR3 spans 17 residues. The CDR3 loop is CASRGRDTTSSNQPQHF. DNA of the CDR3: TGTGCCAGCAGGGGCCGGGACACAACCAGTAGCAATCAGCCCCAGCATTTT.

This chain links TRBV7-8 with TRBJ1-5, with unresolved D. The CDR3 sequence is 15 residues long. V shed 3 bases and J shed 5 bases, with 14 bases lying between them. Germline V gives CDR1 SGHVS, CDR2 FQNEAQ. CDR3 DNA sequence: TGTGCCAGCAGCTTCAGTGGGGAAACCTATCAGCCCCAGCATTTT. Translated, it gives CASSFSGETYQPQHF.

V gene TRBV20-1 combines with J gene TRBJ2-5; D ambiguous. The germline V gene has CDR1 DFQATT and CDR2 SNEGSKA (reference sequence). The V end was cut by 3 bases, the J end by 2 bases, with 19 bases between. CDR3 length: 16 residues. The CDR3 here is CSARAVWLLKQETQYF. In nucleotides, the CDR3 is TGCAGTGCTAGGGCAGTGTGGCTCCTAAAACAAGAGACCCAGTACTTC.